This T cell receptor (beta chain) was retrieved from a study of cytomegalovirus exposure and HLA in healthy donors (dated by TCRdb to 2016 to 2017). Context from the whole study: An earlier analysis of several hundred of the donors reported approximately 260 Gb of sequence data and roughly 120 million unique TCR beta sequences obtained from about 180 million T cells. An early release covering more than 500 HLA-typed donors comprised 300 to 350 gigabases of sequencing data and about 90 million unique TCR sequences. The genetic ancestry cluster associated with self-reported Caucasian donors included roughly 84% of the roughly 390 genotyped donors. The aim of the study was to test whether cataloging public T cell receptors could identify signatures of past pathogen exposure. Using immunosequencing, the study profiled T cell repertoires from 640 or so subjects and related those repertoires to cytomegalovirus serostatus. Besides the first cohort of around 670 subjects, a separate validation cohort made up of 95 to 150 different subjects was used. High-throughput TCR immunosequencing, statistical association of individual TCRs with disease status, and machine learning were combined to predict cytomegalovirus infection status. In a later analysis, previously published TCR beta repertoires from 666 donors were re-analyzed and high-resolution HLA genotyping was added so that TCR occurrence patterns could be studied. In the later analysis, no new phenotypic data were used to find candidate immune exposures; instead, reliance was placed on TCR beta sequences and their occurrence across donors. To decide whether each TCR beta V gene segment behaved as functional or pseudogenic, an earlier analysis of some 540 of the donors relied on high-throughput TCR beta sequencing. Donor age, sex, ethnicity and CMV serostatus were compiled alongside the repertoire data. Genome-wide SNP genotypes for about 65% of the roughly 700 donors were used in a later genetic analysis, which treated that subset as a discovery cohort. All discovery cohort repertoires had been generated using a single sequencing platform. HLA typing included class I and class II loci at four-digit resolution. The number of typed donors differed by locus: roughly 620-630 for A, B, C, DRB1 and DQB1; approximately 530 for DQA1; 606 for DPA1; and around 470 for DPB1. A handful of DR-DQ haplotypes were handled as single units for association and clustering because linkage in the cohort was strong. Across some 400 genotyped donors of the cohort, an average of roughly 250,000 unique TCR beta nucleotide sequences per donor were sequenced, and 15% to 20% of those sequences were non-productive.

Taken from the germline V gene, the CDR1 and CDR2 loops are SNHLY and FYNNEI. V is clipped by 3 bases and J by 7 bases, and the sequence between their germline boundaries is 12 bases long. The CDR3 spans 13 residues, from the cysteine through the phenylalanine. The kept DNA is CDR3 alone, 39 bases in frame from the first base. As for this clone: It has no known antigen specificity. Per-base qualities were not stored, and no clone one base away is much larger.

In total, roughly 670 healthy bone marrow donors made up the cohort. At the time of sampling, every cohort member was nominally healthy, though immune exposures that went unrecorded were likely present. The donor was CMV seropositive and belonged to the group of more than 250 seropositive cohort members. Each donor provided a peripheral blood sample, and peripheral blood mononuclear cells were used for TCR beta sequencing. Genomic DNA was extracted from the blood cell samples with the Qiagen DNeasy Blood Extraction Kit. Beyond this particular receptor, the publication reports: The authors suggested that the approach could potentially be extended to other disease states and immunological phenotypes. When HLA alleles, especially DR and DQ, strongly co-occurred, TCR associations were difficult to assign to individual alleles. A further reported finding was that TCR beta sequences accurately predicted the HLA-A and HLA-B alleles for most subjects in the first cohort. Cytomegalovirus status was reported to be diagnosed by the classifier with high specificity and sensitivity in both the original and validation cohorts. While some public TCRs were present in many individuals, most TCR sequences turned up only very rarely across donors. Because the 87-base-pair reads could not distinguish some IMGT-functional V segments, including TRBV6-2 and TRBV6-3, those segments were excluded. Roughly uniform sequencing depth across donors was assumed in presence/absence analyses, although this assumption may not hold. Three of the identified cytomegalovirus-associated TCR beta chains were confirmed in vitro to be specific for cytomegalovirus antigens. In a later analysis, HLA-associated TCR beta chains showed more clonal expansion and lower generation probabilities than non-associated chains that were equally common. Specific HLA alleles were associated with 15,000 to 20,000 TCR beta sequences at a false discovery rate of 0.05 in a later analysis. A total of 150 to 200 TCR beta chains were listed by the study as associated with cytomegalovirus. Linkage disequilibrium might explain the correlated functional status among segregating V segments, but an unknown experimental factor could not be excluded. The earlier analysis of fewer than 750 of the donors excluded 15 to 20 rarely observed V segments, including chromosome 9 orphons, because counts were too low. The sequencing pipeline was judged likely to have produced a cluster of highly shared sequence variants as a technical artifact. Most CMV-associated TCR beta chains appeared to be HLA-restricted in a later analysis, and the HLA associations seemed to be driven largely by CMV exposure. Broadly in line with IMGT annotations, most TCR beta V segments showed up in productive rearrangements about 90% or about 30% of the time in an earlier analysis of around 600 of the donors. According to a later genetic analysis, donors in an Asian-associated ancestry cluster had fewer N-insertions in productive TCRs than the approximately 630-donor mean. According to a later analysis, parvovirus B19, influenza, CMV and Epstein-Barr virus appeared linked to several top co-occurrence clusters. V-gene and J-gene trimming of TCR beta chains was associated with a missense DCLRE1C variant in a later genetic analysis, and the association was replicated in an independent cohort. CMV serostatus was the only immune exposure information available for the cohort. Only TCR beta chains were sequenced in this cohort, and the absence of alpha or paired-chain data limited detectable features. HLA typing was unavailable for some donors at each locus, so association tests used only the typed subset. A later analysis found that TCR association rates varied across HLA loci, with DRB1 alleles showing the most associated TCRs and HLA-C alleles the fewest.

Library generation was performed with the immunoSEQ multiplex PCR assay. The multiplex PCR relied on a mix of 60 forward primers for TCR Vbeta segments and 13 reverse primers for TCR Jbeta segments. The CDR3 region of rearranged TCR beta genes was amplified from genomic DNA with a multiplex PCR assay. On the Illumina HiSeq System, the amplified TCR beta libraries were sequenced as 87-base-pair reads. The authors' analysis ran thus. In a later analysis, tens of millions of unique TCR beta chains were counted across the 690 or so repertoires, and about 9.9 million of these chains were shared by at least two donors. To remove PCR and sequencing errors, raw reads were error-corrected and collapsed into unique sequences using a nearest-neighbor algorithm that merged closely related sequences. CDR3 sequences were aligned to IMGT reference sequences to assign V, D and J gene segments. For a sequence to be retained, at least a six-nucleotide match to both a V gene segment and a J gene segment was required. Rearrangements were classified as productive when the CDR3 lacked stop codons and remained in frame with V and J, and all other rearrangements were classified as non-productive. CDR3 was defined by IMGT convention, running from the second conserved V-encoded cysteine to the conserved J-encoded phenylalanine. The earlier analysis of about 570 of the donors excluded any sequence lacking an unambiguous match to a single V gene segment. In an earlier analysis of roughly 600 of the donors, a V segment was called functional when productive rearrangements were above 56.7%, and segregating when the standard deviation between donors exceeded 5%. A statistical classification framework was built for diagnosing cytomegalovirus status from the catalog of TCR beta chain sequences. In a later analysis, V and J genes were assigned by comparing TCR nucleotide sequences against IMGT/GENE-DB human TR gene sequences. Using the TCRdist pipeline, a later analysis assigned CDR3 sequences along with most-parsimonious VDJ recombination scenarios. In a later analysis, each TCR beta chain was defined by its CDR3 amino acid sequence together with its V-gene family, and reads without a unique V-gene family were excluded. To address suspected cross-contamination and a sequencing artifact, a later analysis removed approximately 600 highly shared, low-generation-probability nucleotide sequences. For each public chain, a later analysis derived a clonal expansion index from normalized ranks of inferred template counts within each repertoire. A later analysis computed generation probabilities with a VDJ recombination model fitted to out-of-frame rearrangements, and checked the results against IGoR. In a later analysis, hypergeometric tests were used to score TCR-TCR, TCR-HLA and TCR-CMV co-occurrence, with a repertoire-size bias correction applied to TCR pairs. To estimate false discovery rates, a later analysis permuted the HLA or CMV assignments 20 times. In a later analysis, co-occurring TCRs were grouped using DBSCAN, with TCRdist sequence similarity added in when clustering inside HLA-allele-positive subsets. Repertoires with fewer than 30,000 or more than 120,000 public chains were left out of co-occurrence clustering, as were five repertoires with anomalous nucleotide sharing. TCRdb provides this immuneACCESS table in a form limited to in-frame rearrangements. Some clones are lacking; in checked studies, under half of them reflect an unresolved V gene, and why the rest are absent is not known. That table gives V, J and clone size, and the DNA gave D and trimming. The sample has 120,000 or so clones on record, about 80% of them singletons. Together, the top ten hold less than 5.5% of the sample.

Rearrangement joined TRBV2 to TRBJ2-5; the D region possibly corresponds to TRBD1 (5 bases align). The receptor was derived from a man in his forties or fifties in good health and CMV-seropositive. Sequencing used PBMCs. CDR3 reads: CASSEGRDGTQYF. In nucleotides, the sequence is TGTGCCAGCAGTGAGGGCAGGGATGGGACCCAGTACTTC.